This TCR beta chain is from a study of STAT5B mutations in CD4+ large granular lymphocyte leukemia. Study findings and constraints: CD4-sorted patient repertoires seemed more clonal than healthy CD4+ repertoires. TRBV06-family usage was enriched in top patient clones (8/27) versus controls (2/35).

About this clone: Its specificity is unknown.

The survey-level immunoSEQ assay was used. Here immunoSEQ multiplex PCR was the method, and the copy in TCRdb shows in-frame clones only, minus some. The sample contains approximately 24,000 clones, more than 60% of which appear only once. The germline CDR1 and CDR2 sequences are MNHEY and SVGAGI. This CDR3 has 13 amino acids. Trimming removed 1 base from V and 7 bases from J; junction bases left unmatched: 3. Specimen: CD4+ T cells from blood buffy coats. The chain recombines TRBV6-5 with TRBJ1-1, with 7 positions matching TRBD1. The sequence was collected from a human donor in good health. The CDR3 is CASSYLTGVEAFF. For the CDR3, the DNA is TGTGCCAGCAGTTACTTAACAGGGGTTGAAGCTTTCTTT.